These T cell receptor beta chains were read from a single sample in a study of blood T cell repertoires in COVID-19. The assay was immunoSEQ multiplex PCR, and TCRdb's table has in-frame clones only and misses some. The sample contains 60,000 or so clones, about 66% of which appear only once. The sequenced sample consisted of PBMCs or T cells enriched from blood (not recorded which). All receptors come from a woman aged 60-75 years who had been exposed to COVID-19. The CDR3 runs from the conserved cysteine through the conserved F or W. D genes are given only for firm matches. Only part of the rows carry a size: once, few, many, or a class if the clone is expanded.

J gene	D gene	V gene	clone size	CDR3 protein	CDR3 DNA
TRBJ1-2	.	TRBV5-4	few	CASSLFQGSVGYTF	TGTGCCAGCAGCTTGTTTCAGGGATCAGTTGGCTACACCTTC
TRBJ2-2	TRBD1	TRBV5-1	few	CASSFRTGGNTGELFF	TGCGCCAGCAGCTTTAGGACAGGTGGTAATACCGGGGAGCTGTTTTTT
TRBJ2-1	TRBD1	TRBV19	.	CASSIGGQTRYAYNEQFF	TGTGCCAGTAGTATAGGGGGACAGACACGCTACGCCTACAATGAGCAGTTCTTC
TRBJ2-7	.	TRBV5-1	.	CASSSTGVSSYEQYF	TGCGCCAGCAGCTCAACCGGGGTTAGCTCCTACGAGCAGTACTTC
TRBJ2-1	TRBD2	TRBV4-1	few	CASTFSDGRPNEQFF	TGCGCCAGCACGTTCTCCGACGGGAGGCCCAATGAGCAGTTCTTC
TRBJ1-2	.	TRBV28	.	CASRTGNYGYTF	TGTGCCAGCAGAACAGGGAACTATGGCTACACCTTC
TRBJ2-7	.	TRBV10-2	.	CASSVEVFSYEQYF	TGCGCCAGCAGTGTAGAAGTTTTCTCCTACGAGCAGTACTTC
TRBJ2-7	.	TRBV2	many	CASRDSEPYEQYF	TGTGCCAGCAGGGACAGTGAACCCTACGAGCAGTACTTC
TRBJ2-6	.	TRBV7-2	.	CASSLTGVGSGANVLTF	TGTGCCAGCAGCTTAACGGGTGTGGGCTCTGGGGCCAACGTCCTGACTTTC
TRBJ1-3	.	TRBV9	many	CASSDAGHSSGNTIYF	TGTGCCAGCAGCGACGCCGGACATAGCTCTGGAAACACCATATATTTT